The next 9 T cell receptor beta chains were all read from a single sample in a study of a mutant IDH1 vaccine in newly diagnosed glioma. Time point in this sample: week 47, end of study. Alongside topical imiquimod, each dose of vaccine comprised 300 ug of mutant IDH1 20-mer peptide. These receptors' targets are unknown. The data were produced by immunoSEQ multiplex PCR, yet TCRdb's version contains in-frame clones alone and is incomplete. There are around 65,000 clones in the sample; roughly four fifths occur only once, and 3.8% lies in the top ten. The sequencing here drew on PBMCs, taken from a glioma patient whose treatment included an IDH1 peptide vaccine. These receptors all stem from a man aged 25-45 years with glioma.

This clone was picked up a small number of times. V is TRBV30 and J is TRBJ1-5; 11 nucleotides line up with TRBD1. This CDR3 is 12 amino acids long. Per germline, CDR1 GTSNPN and CDR2 SVGIG (reference sequence). CDR3: CAEGQGVQPQHF. The CDR3 DNA is TGTGCGGAGGGACAGGGGGTTCAGCCCCAGCATTTT.

This clone was detected only once. Written as DNA, the CDR3 is TGTGCCAGCAGTGAGACAGGGCCTCCTATTAGCAATCAGCCCCAGCATTTT. Translating gives CASSETGPPISNQPQHF. The rearrangement joins TRBV6-1 to TRBJ1-5; 7 nucleotides agree with TRBD1. The V gene's germline CDR1 is MNHNS and CDR2 SASEGT. V trimming: 3 bases; J trimming: 0 bases; junction bases outside the gene matches: 8. CDR3 length: 17 residues.

This chain joins TRBV30 and TRBJ2-3; D may correspond to TRBD1 or TRBD2 (5 bases each). Deletions cut 3 bases from V and 4 bases from J, with 11 bases between. The CDR3 is 13 amino acids. Germline V CDR1 and CDR2: GTSNPN, SVGIG (reference sequence). CDR3 sequence (DNA): TGTGCCTGGAGCACGGGGCGTCCAGATACGCAGTATTTT. This encodes CAWSTGRPDTQYF.

This clone was observed a single time. V usage is TRBV27 and J usage is TRBJ2-7, with 8 bases that match TRBD1. The CDR3 is 14 amino acids. J lost 4 bases, V lost 6 bases, and 8 bases had no gene match. Germline values: CDR1 MNHEY, CDR2 SMNVEV (reference sequence). Written as DNA, the CDR3 is TGTGCCAGCAGGGCAGGGGGCGAGGGATACGAGCAGTACTTC. Translation gives CASRAGGEGYEQYF.

V usage is TRBV29-1 and J usage is TRBJ1-1; D may be TRBD1 (6 bases). In germline, CDR1 is SQVTM, CDR2 ANQGSEA. V lost 3 bases, J lost 5 bases, and 10 bases lay in between. The CDR3 is made up of 12 amino acids. This CDR3 reads CSVEGGGTEAFF. The CDR3 DNA sequence: TGCAGCGTTGAGGGAGGGGGGACTGAAGCTTTCTTT. Full variable domain (missing parts from reference TRBV29-1 and TRBJ1-1): SAVISQKPSRDICQRGTSLTIQCQVDSQVTMMFWYRQQPGQSLTLIATANQGSEATYESGFVIDKFPISRPNLTFSTLTVSNMSPEDSSIYLCSVEGGGTEAFFGQGTRLTVV.

The chain is built from TRBV11-2 and TRBJ2-7; 7 positions agree with TRBD1. Germline V gene data show CDR1 as SGHAT and CDR2 as FQNNGV. The CDR3 is 15 residues long. Trimming at V came to 7 bases and at J to 0 bases, leaving 9 bases not matched to a gene. CDR3 DNA sequence: TGTGCCAGCAACCCCGGGACAGCTAGCTCCTACGAGCAGTACTTC. Translating gives CASNPGTASSYEQYF.

This chain links TRBV28 with TRBJ2-5; possible D gene TRBD2, 6 bases. The V end was cut by 2 bases, the J end by 5 bases, with 12 bases between. Germline-derived CDR1 and CDR2 are MDHEN and SYDVKM. The CDR3 runs to 14 residues. The chain's CDR3 is CASSLDPGRETQYF. CDR3 sequence (DNA): TGTGCCAGCAGTTTAGATCCTGGGAGGGAGACCCAGTACTTC. Together with reference TRBV28 and TRBJ2-5, the CDR3 gives the full variable domain: DVKVTQSSRYLVKRTGEKVFLECVQDMDHENMFWYRQDPGLGLRLIYFSYDVKMKEKGDIPEGYSVSREKKERFSLILESASTNQTSMYLCASSLDPGRETQYFGPGTRLLVL.

The rearrangement joins TRBV2 to TRBJ2-3; D is possibly TRBD2 (5 bases). This CDR3 has 15 amino acids. Trimming took off 7 bases at V and 0 bases at J, with 14 bases between the two ends. Per germline, CDR1 SNHLY and CDR2 FYNNEI. The CDR3 DNA reads as TGTGCCAGCAATCGGGGAAACCCTAGCACAGATACGCAGTATTTT. As protein: CASNRGNPSTDTQYF.

The rearrangement uses TRBV5-6 and TRBJ2-5; 10 nucleotides match TRBD2. Germline V gene data show CDR1 as SGHDT and CDR2 as YYEEEE. The CDR3 is 18 residues long. Trimming at V came to 3 bases and at J to 2 bases, leaving 13 bases not matched to a gene. This CDR3 is CASSSSVAGGWSQETQYF. CDR3 in DNA: TGTGCCAGCAGCTCGTCGGTAGCGGGGGGTTGGTCTCAAGAGACCCAGTACTTC.